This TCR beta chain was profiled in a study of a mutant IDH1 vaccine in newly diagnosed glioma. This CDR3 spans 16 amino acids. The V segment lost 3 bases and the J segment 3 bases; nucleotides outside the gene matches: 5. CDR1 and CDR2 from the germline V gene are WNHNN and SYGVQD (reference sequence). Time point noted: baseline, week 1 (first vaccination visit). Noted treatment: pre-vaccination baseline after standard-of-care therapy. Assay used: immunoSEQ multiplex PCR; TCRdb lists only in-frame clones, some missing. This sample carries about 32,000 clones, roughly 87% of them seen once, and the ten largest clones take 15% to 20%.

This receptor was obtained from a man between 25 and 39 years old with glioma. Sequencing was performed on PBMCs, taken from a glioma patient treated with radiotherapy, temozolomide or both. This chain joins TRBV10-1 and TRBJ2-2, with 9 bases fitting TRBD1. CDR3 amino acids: CASSEFGTGHTGELFF. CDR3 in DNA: TGCGCCAGCAGTGAATTTGGGACAGGGCACACCGGGGAGCTGTTTTTT.